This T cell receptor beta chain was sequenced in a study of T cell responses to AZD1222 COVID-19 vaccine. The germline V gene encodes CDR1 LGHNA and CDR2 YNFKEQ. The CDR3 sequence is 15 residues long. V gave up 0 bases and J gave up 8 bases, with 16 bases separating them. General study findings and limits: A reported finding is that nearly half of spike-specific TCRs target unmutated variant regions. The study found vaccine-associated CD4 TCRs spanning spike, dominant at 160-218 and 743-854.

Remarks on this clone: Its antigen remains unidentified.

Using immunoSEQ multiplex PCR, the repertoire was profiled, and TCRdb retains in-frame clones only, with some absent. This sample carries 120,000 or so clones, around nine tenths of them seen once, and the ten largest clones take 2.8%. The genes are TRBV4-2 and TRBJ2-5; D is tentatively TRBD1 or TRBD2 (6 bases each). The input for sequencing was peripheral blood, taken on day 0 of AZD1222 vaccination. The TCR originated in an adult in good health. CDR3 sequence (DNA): TGTGCCAGCAGCCAAGATTACAGGGTGGAGGGAACCCAGTACTTC. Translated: CASSQDYRVEGTQYF.